Listed below are T cell receptor beta chains from one sample, sequenced in a study of metastatic and nonmetastatic thyroid tumors. TCRdb reassembled clones from the PCR reads with MiXCR. The sample gives roughly 20,000 clones, 15% to 20% of which show up once; roughly 20% is in the top ten. Sequencing was performed on blood. These receptors originate from a male donor with papillary thyroid cancer or a benign thyroid nodule (not recorded which). Some clones in this sample may be carry-over from other donors' samples. Both conserved end residues are part of each CDR3. Each record gives: clone size, D gene, V gene, J gene, CDR3 protein, CDR3 DNA. A D gene is named only where the DNA matches it firmly. Not every row has a clone size; where given, it reads once, few, many or a size class.

NA,TRBD1,TRBV9,TRBJ2-7,CASSVEGGAYEQYF,TGTGCCAGCAGCGTAGAAGGGGGCGCGTACGAGCAGTACTTC
few,TRBD2,TRBV2,TRBJ2-7,CASSEETSGPGQYF,TGTGCCAGCAGTGAGGAGACTAGCGGTCCGGGGCAGTACTTC
NA,NA,TRBV13,TRBJ1-4,CASSLRGVGEKLFF,TGTGCCAGCAGCCTCAGGGGTGTAGGCGAAAAACTGTTTTTT
many,NA,TRBV12-3/TRBV12-4,TRBJ2-3,CASRTTDTQYF,TGTGCCAGCAGGACCACAGATACGCAGTATTTT
medium-sized,NA,TRBV18,TRBJ2-7,CASSPQYF,TGTGCCAGCTCACCCCAGTACTTC
many,NA,TRBV7-2,TRBJ2-3,CASSLDRADTQYF,TGTGCCAGCAGCTTAGATCGGGCAGATACGCAGTATTTT
NA,NA,TRBV30,TRBJ1-2,CAWSVAQAAGYTF,TGTGCCTGGAGTGTCGCCCAGGCGGCTGGCTACACCTTC
many,NA,TRBV11-2,TRBJ2-2,CASSLALGTGELFF,TGTGCCAGCAGCTTAGCATTAGGAACCGGGGAGCTGTTTTTT
many,NA,TRBV6-5,TRBJ1-1,CASSYSIGSGTEAFF,TGTGCCAGCAGTTACTCGATTGGATCTGGCACTGAAGCTTTCTTT
NA,NA,TRBV4-1,TRBJ2-1,CASSQGMLASYNEQFF,TGCGCCAGCAGCCAAGGAATGCTAGCGTCCTACAATGAGCAGTTCTTC
many,NA,TRBV6-2/TRBV6-3,TRBJ2-7,CASSLDGAEYEQYF,TGTGCCAGCAGTTTAGACGGGGCAGAGTACGAGCAGTACTTC
NA,NA,TRBV20-1,TRBJ2-6,CSAIDTGRYSGANVLTF,TGCAGTGCTATTGATACAGGGCGGTACTCTGGGGCCAACGTCCTGACTTTC